These 31 T cell receptor beta chains originate from one sample sequenced in a study of glioma-infiltrating T cells. Using RNA template, CDR3s of TCR alpha and beta were amplified with iRepertoire arm-PCR. TCRdb used MiXCR to reprocess the multiplex PCR reads, holding one entry per CDR3 protein. The sample lists about 380,000 distinct CDR3 sequences; about two fifths were seen once. Sequenced sample: glioma tissue, nonneoplastic brain tissue, or PBMCs (not recorded which). All receptors come from a human donor with low-grade glioma or glioblastoma, undergoing nonglioma brain surgery, or in good health (not recorded which).

As to this clonotype: Since no conserved phenylalanine or tryptophan closes the CDR3, a read error is the likely cause. The genes are TRBV24-1 and TRBJ2-1; D is perhaps TRBD1 or TRBD2 (5 bases each). Germline-derived CDR1 and CDR2 are KGHDR and SFDVKD. This CDR3 contains 16 residues. Trimming shortened V by 6 bases and J by 4 bases, and 18 bases separated the two germline ends. The CDR3: CATSNSGTTPYNEQFS. The CDR3 DNA follows: TGTGCCACCAGTAATTCCGGGACCACACCTTACAATGAGCAGTTCTCC.

V usage is TRBV4-1 and J usage is TRBJ2-7; D is ambiguous. Germline-derived CDR1 and CDR2 are MGHRA and YSYEKL. Trimming removed 2 bases at V and 2 bases at J, with 10 bases between. The CDR3 runs to 14 residues. CDR3 in DNA: TGCGCCAGCAGCCAAATAAACTCAGCCTACGAGCAGTACTTC. Residues: CASSQINSAYEQYF.

About this clonotype: A much larger clone lies one base from this, so it may be a read error. The chain is built from TRBV27 and TRBJ1-1; D not certain. Germline V gives CDR1 MNHEY, CDR2 SMNVEV (reference sequence). This CDR3 has 14 amino acids. The CDR3 is CANSNGEWLTEAFF. The CDR3 DNA sequence: TGTGCCAACAGTAATGGGGAGTGGTTGACTGAAGCTTTCTTT.

Remarks on this clonotype: An end of the junction does not agree with germline; a read error may underlie this. The chain couples TRBV4-1 to TRBJ1-1; 7 bases align to TRBD1. The CDR3 is 16 residues long. Per germline, CDR1 MGHRA and CDR2 YSYEKL. The CDR3 nucleotides are TGCGCCAGCAGCCAAGTGTACAGGGGATACGGGCGTGAAGCTTTATTT. It codes for CASSQVYRGYGREALF.

The rearrangement uses TRBV19 and TRBJ1-2; D is uncertain. CDR1 is LNHDA and CDR2 is SQIVND in the germline V gene (reference sequence). This CDR3 region has 10 residues. The germline V and J ends were trimmed by 10 bases and 7 bases, with 10 bases remaining between them. CDR3 region: CATQGLGYTF. The DNA for the CDR3 is TGTGCCACCCAAGGGCTTGGCTACACCTTC.

The chain uses TRBV25-1 and TRBJ1-4; no reliable D call. The CDR3 runs 14 residues. Trimming cost V 6 bases and J 4 bases, with 12 bases left between them. CDR1 and CDR2 from the germline V gene are MGHDK and SYGVNS. DNA for the CDR3: TGTGCCAGCAGAGATCGGGCCGGTAATGAAAAACTGTTTTTT. Translated, it gives CASRDRAGNEKLFF.

A remark on this clonotype: A read error is possible here, since a much larger clone lies one base away. V and J are TRBV6-5 and TRBJ2-7; D is unclear. The CDR3 contains 15 residues. Germline loops: CDR1 MNHEY, CDR2 SVGAGI. Trimming shortened V by 5 bases and J by 6 bases, and 20 bases separated the two germline ends. Here the CDR3 reads CASSHFRKGAFEQYF. The DNA for the CDR3 is TGTGCCAGCAGTCACTTCCGAAAAGGCGCCTTCGAGCAGTACTTC.

There are a few counts of this clonotype. A much more abundant neighbour one base away suggests this may be a read error. The missing conserved phenylalanine or tryptophan at the end of this CDR3 makes a read error likely. The chain joins TRBV27 to TRBJ2-7; tentative D call: TRBD2 (6 bases). The ends were cut back, 2 bases at V and 3 bases at J, with 11 bases in the middle. This CDR3 has 14 amino acids. Germline values: CDR1 MNHEY, CDR2 SMNVEV (reference sequence). The CDR3 here is CASSLVGGNYEQYL. CDR3 sequence (DNA): TGTGCCAGCAGTTTAGTCGGAGGGAACTACGAGCAGTACCTC.

About this clonotype itself: Possible read error: a much larger clone is one base away. CDR3 region: CASRWETNPYEQYF. In DNA, the CDR3 is TGTGCCAGCAGATGGGAGACGAATCCCTACGAGCAGTACTTC. The rearrangement uses TRBV6-2 or TRBV6-3 and TRBJ2-7; a possible D gene is TRBD2 (5 bases). Looked up from germline, CDR1 is MNHEY and CDR2 is SVGEGT. Trimming removed 6 bases from V and 2 bases from J, with 14 bases in between. The CDR3 runs to 14 residues.

Only a few counts were recorded for this clonotype. V and J are TRBV2 and TRBJ2-3; D is possibly TRBD2 (5 bases). This CDR3 spans 12 amino acids. CDR1 SNHLY and CDR2 FYNNEI come from the germline V gene. Trimming cost V 6 bases and J 4 bases, with 8 bases left between them. For the CDR3, the DNA is TGTGCCAGCAGGGACTGGGCAGATACGCAGTATTTT. Amino acids: CASRDWADTQYF.

Ten or more counts support this clonotype. The chain recombines TRBV7-9 with TRBJ2-7; 10 bases are shared with TRBD1. The CDR3 contains 13 residues. Germline V gene data show CDR1 as SEHNR and CDR2 as FQNEAQ (reference sequence). The junction had 6 bases not matched to a gene; V was cut back by 6 bases and J by 7 bases. The CDR3 reads CASSTDRGKEQYF. CDR3 bases: TGTGCCAGCAGTACGGACAGGGGGAAGGAGCAGTACTTC.

The chain links TRBV7-2 to TRBJ2-1, with 12 bases that match TRBD2. CDR1 and CDR2 (germline): SGHTA, FQGNSA. The CDR3 has 17 residues. Trimming at V came to 1 base and at J to 14 bases, leaving 15 bases not matched to a gene. The CDR3 coding sequence is TGTGCCAGCAGCTTAGATGGAACGCTAGCGGGAGGGATAGGAAAGTTCTTC. Protein: CASSLDGTLAGGIGKFF. The full variable domain, its missing parts supplied by reference TRBV7-2 and TRBJ2-1, is GAGVSQSPSNKVTEKGKDVELRCDPISGHTALYWYRQSLGQGLEFLIYFQGNSAPDKSGLPSDRFSAERTGGSVSTLTIQRTQQEDSAVYLCASSLDGTLAGGIGKFFGPGTRLTVL.

This clonotype was detected only a few times. The chain is built from TRBV19 and TRBJ2-2; D gene uncertain. Germline-derived CDR1 and CDR2 are LNHDA and SQIVND (reference sequence). The CDR3 spans 11 residues. The V end was cut by 7 bases, the J end by 5 bases, with 5 bases between. The CDR3 sequence is CASTRTGELFF. DNA of the CDR3: TGTGCCAGTACTCGAACCGGGGAGCTGTTTTTT.

This chain connects TRBV7-8 to TRBJ2-1; TRBD2 might be the D (5 bases). CDR1 and CDR2 (germline): SGHVS, FQNEAQ. CDR3 length: 13 amino acids. The V end was cut by 5 bases, the J end by 9 bases, with 14 bases between. The CDR3 here is CASSPPPSSEQFF. The CDR3 DNA sequence: TGTGCCAGCAGCCCGCCCCCTAGCAGTGAGCAGTTCTTC. The entire variable domain, with the rest obtained from reference TRBV7-8 and TRBJ2-1, is as follows: GAGVSQSPRYKVAKRGQDVALRCDPISGHVSLFWYQQALGQGPEFLTYFQNEAQLDKSGLPSDRFFAERPEGSVSTLKIQRTQQEDSAVYLCASSPPPSSEQFFGPGTRLTVL.

The rearrangement uses TRBV7-3 and TRBJ2-2; TRBD1 might be the D (5 bases). Trimming took 8 bases from V and 4 from J, leaving 11 bases between them. Germline V lookup: CDR1 SGHTA, CDR2 FQGTGA. The CDR3 length is 13 residues. This CDR3 is CASGQTVTGELFF. The CDR3, as DNA: TGTGCCAGCGGACAAACAGTCACCGGGGAGCTGTTTTTT.

On this clonotype itself: This sequence may be a read error, since a much larger clone differs from it by one base. The chain links TRBV6-2 or TRBV6-3 to TRBJ2-2; 10 bases fit TRBD1. In germline, CDR1 is MNHEY, CDR2 SVGEGT. CDR3 size: 16 residues. CDR3: CANSLAGTGDTGELFF. DNA of the CDR3: TGTGCCAACAGTTTAGCCGGGACAGGGGACACCGGGGAGCTGTTTTTT.

About this clonotype itself: This clone may be a read error of a much larger clone one base away. J is TRBJ2-7 and V is TRBV20-1; unclear D gene. Germline V lookup: CDR1 DFQATT, CDR2 SNEGSKA (reference sequence). This CDR3 has 13 amino acids. Trimming took off 3 bases at V and 0 bases at J, with 9 bases between the two ends. CDR3 nucleotide sequence: TGCAGTGCTAGGGTCGAACACTCCTACGAGCAGTACTTC. Encoded protein: CSARVEHSYEQYF.

The chain employs TRBV3-1 and TRBJ1-1; 7 nucleotides match TRBD1. There are 12 residues in the CDR3. Germline loops: CDR1 LGHDT, CDR2 YNNKEL (reference sequence). The CDR3 loop is CVSSHTQGFAFF. The CDR3 DNA reads as TGTGTTAGCAGTCATACACAGGGGTTTGCTTTCTTT.

This clonotype showed up just once. A read error may be the cause here, since a much bigger clone is one base away. This chain links TRBV6-1 with TRBJ1-5; D possibly corresponds to TRBD1 (5 bases). CDR3 length equals 14 residues. From germline, CDR1 is MNHNS and CDR2 SASEGT. The CDR3 here is CASSSGRGNQLQHF. The CDR3 DNA sequence: TGTGCCAGCAGTTCGGGGCGCGGCAATCAGCTCCAGCATTTT.

This clonotype showed up just a few times. The chain carries TRBV2 and TRBJ1-5, with a possible D match to TRBD1 (5 bases). The CDR3 sequence is 14 residues long. Between the trimmed V and J ends, which lost 2 bases and 5 bases, there was a span of 10 bases. Germline values: CDR1 SNHLY, CDR2 FYNNEI. The CDR3 nucleotides read TGTGCCAGCAGTGAACAGGGAAATCATCAGCCCCAGCATTTT. Its protein product is CASSEQGNHQPQHF.

On this clonotype: This may be a read error: a much more frequent sequence differs by one nucleotide. The V call is TRBV6-9, the J call TRBJ1-5; possibly TRBD1 for D (5 bases). CDR3 size: 14 residues. Per the germline V gene, CDR1 is MNHGY and CDR2 is SVAAGI. The V end lost 4 bases, the J end lost 6 bases, and 13 bases lay between the germline ends. The CDR3: CASSSGDYSQPQHF. As DNA, the CDR3 is TGTGCCAGCAGTTCCGGGGACTACAGTCAGCCCCAGCATTTT.

This clonotype has only a few counts. The chain is built from TRBV19 and TRBJ2-7; D assignment may be TRBD1 or TRBD2 (5 bases each). The germline V gene encodes CDR1 LNHDA and CDR2 SQIVND (reference sequence). V gave up 5 bases and J gave up 2 bases, with 16 bases separating them. The CDR3 totals 15 residues. CDR3 in DNA: TGTGCCAGTAGTTTTCCCGGGACGGCTCCCTACGAGCAGTACTTC. This translates into CASSFPGTAPYEQYF.

In regard to this clonotype: This may stem from a read error, because a much larger clone lies one nucleotide away. The V gene is TRBV27, the J gene TRBJ2-7; possibly TRBD1 or TRBD2 for D (5 bases each). This CDR3 comprises 15 residues. Germline V CDR1 and CDR2: MNHEY, SMNVEV (reference sequence). V lost 6 bases and J 0 bases, leaving 15 bases between the germline ends. The CDR3 DNA reads TGTGCCAGCAGAGAACATGGGACCATCTCCTACGAGCAGTACTTC. This codes for CASREHGTISYEQYF.

In its sample, this clonotype was seen once. A much larger clone differs by one base, so this may be a read error. The chain combines TRBV27 with TRBJ1-2; 7 bases are a match to TRBD1. Germline loops: CDR1 MNHEY, CDR2 SMNVEV (reference sequence). Trimming cost V 3 bases and J 1 base; bases outside gene matches: 11. The CDR3 is made up of 17 amino acids. CDR3 in DNA: TGTGCCAGCAGTTTGGGAGGGGGCGAACCCCATAACTATGGCTACACCTTC. Its protein is CASSLGGGEPHNYGYTF.

This chain links TRBV20-1 with TRBJ2-7; 7 bases map to TRBD1. V trimming: 5 bases; J trimming: 8 bases; junction bases outside the gene matches: 12. Germline-derived CDR1 and CDR2 are DFQATT and SNEGSKA (reference sequence). CDR3 length: 13 amino acids. The DNA of the CDR3 is TGCAGTGCTGGTACAGGGGACCTCCTCCAGCAGTACTTC. It specifies CSAGTGDLLQQYF.

Comment on this clonotype: A much larger clone lies a single base off, so this may be a read error. The chain is built from TRBV7-2 and TRBJ1-2; D unclear. The CDR3 has 14 residues. V was trimmed by 3 bases and J by 6 bases, leaving 14 bases between them. CDR1 is SGHTA, CDR2 FQGNSA, per germline. The CDR3 nucleotides are TGTGCCAGCAGCTTGGGCACACTAGAAAATGGCTACACCTTC. Protein product: CASSLGTLENGYTF.

This clonotype has only a few counts. This sequence joins TRBV5-1 and TRBJ2-7; a weak D match, TRBD1 (6 bases). V lost 0 bases and J 2 bases, leaving 12 bases between the germline ends. Germline CDR1 is SGHRS and CDR2 is YFSETQ. This CDR3 has 15 amino acids. The CDR3 coding sequence is TGCGCCAGCAGCTTGGATGGACAGATCCCCTACGAGCAGTACTTC. Translation: CASSLDGQIPYEQYF. Full variable domain (remainder filled in from reference TRBV5-1 and TRBJ2-7): KAGVTQTPRYLIKTRGQQVTLSCSPISGHRSVSWYQQTPGQGLQFLFEYFSETQRNKGNFPGRFSGRQFSNSRSEMNVSTLELGDSALYLCASSLDGQIPYEQYFGPGTRLTVT.

V and J are TRBV4-3 and TRBJ2-1, with D tentatively TRBD2 (5 bases). Germline-derived CDR1 and CDR2 are LGHNA and YSLEER. With 1 base removed from V and 7 bases from J, the gap between germline ends came to 17 bases. This CDR3 is built from 16 residues. The CDR3 protein is CASSQGYRGRENEQFF. CDR3 coding DNA: TGCGCCAGCAGCCAAGGTTATAGAGGGAGAGAAAATGAGCAGTTCTTC.

This clonotype was seen many times. The V call is TRBV7-2, the J call TRBJ1-1; D perhaps matches TRBD1 (5 bases). The V gene's germline CDR1 is SGHTA and CDR2 FQGNSA. This CDR3 comprises 16 residues. The V end was cut by 1 base, the J end by 1 base, with 13 bases between. The CDR3 reads CASSLDGAGGNTEAFF. CDR3 in DNA: TGTGCCAGCAGCTTAGACGGGGCAGGAGGGAACACTGAAGCTTTCTTT.

This clonotype has more than one count but fewer than ten. The V and J genes are TRBV4-3 and TRBJ2-5; D is perhaps TRBD1 (6 bases). The CDR3 has 14 amino acids. Germline V gene sequence: CDR1 LGHNA, CDR2 YSLEER. V shed 0 bases and J shed 4 bases, with 9 bases lying between them. The CDR3 sequence: CASSQETGRETQYF. The CDR3 DNA reads TGCGCCAGCAGCCAAGAAACAGGGCGAGAGACCCAGTACTTC.

This clonotype has a handful of counts. The chain employs TRBV7-2 and TRBJ2-1; 9 bases align to TRBD2. V dropped 4 bases and J dropped 8; count of bases not matched to a gene: 9. The CDR3 consists of 15 residues. Germline V gene data show CDR1 as SGHTA and CDR2 as FQGNSA. This CDR3 is CASSSASGRFYEQFF. CDR3 DNA: TGTGCCAGCAGCTCGGCGAGCGGGAGGTTCTATGAGCAGTTCTTC.